The present T cell receptor (beta chain) was sequenced within a study of T cells in Graves' hyperthyroidism and ophthalmopathy. On the study more broadly: Sampling of peripheral blood happened at initial diagnosis, prior to any treatment. Study-wide points: Most thyroid-expanded clonotypes above 0.001 were also found in blood.

V was clipped by 4 bases and J by 6 bases, with 15 bases between them. The germline CDR1 and CDR2 sequences are MNHEY and SMNVEV (reference sequence). The length of the CDR3 is 14 residues. This clonotype was seen more than once but under ten times. Its antigen is unknown. Amplification of TCR beta CDR3 regions used RNA as the template. Using the HTBI primer set, a first-round RT-PCR was run on the TCR CDR3. TCRdb re-analysed the multiplex PCR reads in MiXCR, keeping a single row per CDR3 protein. The sample includes around 250,000 distinct CDR3 sequences, 16% of them seen just once. The chain has TRBV27 and TRBJ2-5; tentatively, D is TRBD1 (8 bases). The TCR originated in a woman aged 18-29 years with Graves' ophthalmopathy. Sequenced sample: blood. CDR3 sequence: CASSSHRGGKTQYF. Here the CDR3 DNA reads TGTGCCAGCAGTTCACACAGGGGGGGGAAGACCCAGTACTTC.